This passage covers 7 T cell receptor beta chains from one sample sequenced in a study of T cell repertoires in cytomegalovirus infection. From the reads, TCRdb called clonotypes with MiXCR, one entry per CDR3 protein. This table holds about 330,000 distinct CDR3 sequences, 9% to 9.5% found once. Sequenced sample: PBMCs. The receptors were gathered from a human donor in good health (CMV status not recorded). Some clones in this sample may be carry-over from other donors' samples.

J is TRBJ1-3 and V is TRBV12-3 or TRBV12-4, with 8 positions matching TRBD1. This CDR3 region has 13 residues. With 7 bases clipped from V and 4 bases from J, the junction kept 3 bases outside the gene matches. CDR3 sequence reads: CASTRTGGNTIYF. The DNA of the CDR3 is TGTGCCAGCACCCGGACAGGGGGAAACACCATATATTTT.

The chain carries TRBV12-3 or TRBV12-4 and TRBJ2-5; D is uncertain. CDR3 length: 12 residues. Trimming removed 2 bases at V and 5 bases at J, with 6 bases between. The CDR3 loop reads CASSLRSETQYF. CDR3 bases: TGTGCCAGCAGTTTAAGGAGCGAGACCCAGTACTTC.

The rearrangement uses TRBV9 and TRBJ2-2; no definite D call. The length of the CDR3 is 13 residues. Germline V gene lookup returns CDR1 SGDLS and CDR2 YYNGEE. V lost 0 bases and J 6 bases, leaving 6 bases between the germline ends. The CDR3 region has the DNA TGTGCCAGCAGCGTAGACCCTTCCGGGGAGCTGTTTTTT. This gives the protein CASSVDPSGELFF.

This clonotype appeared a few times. The CDR3, as DNA: TGCAGTGCTACTACGCACAATGAGCAGTTCTTC. It yields the protein CSATTHNEQFF. The chain carries TRBV20-1 and TRBJ2-1; D is uncertain. The germline CDR1 and CDR2 sequences are DFQATT and SNEGSKA (reference sequence). Trimming left V 4 bases short and J 5 bases short, with 6 bases between. This CDR3 is 11 amino acids long.

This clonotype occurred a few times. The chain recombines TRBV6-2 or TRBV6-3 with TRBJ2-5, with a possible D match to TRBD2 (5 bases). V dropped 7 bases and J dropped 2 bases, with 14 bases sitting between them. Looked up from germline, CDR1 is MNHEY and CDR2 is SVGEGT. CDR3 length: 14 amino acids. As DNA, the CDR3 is TGTGCCAGCATTAACGAGGGCGATCAAGAGACCCAGTACTTC. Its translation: CASINEGDQETQYF.

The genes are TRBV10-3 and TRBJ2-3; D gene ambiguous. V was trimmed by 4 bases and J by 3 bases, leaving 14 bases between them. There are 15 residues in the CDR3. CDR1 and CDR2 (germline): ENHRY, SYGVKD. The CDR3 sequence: CAISVPGRVTDTQYF. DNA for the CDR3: TGTGCCATCAGTGTACCGGGTAGGGTAACAGATACGCAGTATTTT.

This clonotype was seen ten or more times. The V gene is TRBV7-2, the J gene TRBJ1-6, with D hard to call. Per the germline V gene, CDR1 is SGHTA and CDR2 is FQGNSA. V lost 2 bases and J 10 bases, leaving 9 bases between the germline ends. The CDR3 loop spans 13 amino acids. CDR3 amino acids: CASSLTARSPLHF. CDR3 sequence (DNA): TGTGCCAGCAGCTTAACGGCGAGGTCACCCCTCCACTTT.